A selection of T cell receptor beta chains follows, all from one sample in a study of CD8+CD57+ T cells in acquired aplastic anemia. TCRdb reprocessed the reads with MiXCR, giving one entry per CDR3 protein. Altogether 130,000 or so distinct CDR3 sequences are present, less than 45% being singletons, with the ten largest covering 8% to 9%. Sequencing was carried out using sorted CD4+, CD8+, or CD8+CD57+ T cells (not recorded which) from PBMCs. These receptors were obtained from a human donor in good health, serving as a control. CDR3s include the opening cysteine and the closing phenylalanine or tryptophan. A D gene is named only where the DNA matches it firmly. The size of a clone is reported for some rows only, either as once, few or many, or as a class for expanded clones.

V: TRBV10-3; D: NA; J: TRBJ2-2; length: 15; size: few; CDR3: CAISDRGANTGELFF
V: TRBV2; D: TRBD1; J: TRBJ1-2; length: 11; size: many; CDR3: CASNRGDGYTF
V: TRBV18; D: NA; J: TRBJ2-7; length: 13; size: many; CDR3: CASSPQQAYEQYF
V: TRBV5-1; D: NA; J: TRBJ2-1; length: 14; size: NA; CDR3: CASSLGLGFNEQFF
V: TRBV3-1; D: NA; J: TRBJ1-6; length: 16; size: few; CDR3: CASSPRFTLYNSPLHF
V: TRBV10-2; D: TRBD1; J: TRBJ1-5; length: 15; size: many; CDR3: CASSDPGQGNQPQHF
V: TRBV10-3; D: NA; J: TRBJ2-7; length: 13; size: many; CDR3: CATRYTDSYEQYF
V: TRBV20-1; D: TRBD1; J: TRBJ2-7; length: 14; size: many; CDR3: CSARGGQGAFEQYF
V: TRBV7-2; D: TRBD2; J: TRBJ2-7; length: 13; size: once; CDR3: CASSREVVYEQYF
V: TRBV29-1; D: TRBD1; J: TRBJ2-7; length: 14; size: many; CDR3: CSVGGQGASYEQYF
V: TRBV20-1; D: NA; J: TRBJ2-4; length: 14; size: NA; CDR3: CSAREGGPKSIQYF
V: TRBV2; D: NA; J: TRBJ1-4; length: 14; size: many; CDR3: CASTFGPVDEKLFF
V: TRBV2; D: TRBD2; J: TRBJ2-1; length: 15; size: many; CDR3: CASSQGSGPYNEQFF
V: TRBV3-1; D: TRBD1; J: TRBJ1-1; length: 14; size: NA; CDR3: CASSPPTGTGGAFF
V: TRBV19; D: TRBD1; J: TRBJ1-4; length: 17; size: many; CDR3: CASARGGQGVPEEKLFF
V: TRBV6-5; D: TRBD1; J: TRBJ2-7; length: 12; size: many; CDR3: CATRDRGYEQYF
V: TRBV2; D: NA; J: TRBJ2-1; length: 16; size: many; CDR3: CASGPERLGSYNEQFF
V: TRBV25-1; D: NA; J: TRBJ2-1; length: 14; size: NA; CDR3: CASSASQGPHEQFF
V: TRBV29-1; D: NA; J: TRBJ1-3; length: 12; size: NA; CDR3: CSGGSSGDTIYF
V: TRBV19; D: TRBD1; J: TRBJ1-2; length: 16; size: many; CDR3: CASSPAWTGSPYGYTF
V: TRBV7-9; D: NA; J: TRBJ1-5; length: 14; size: NA; CDR3: CASQRGVPNQPQHF
V: TRBV29-1; D: TRBD1; J: TRBJ1-2; length: 14; size: many; CDR3: CSVLTGAANYGYTF
V: TRBV29-1; D: TRBD1; J: TRBJ1-1; length: 13; size: NA; CDR3: CSVRQGKDTEAFF